Each of the 26 T cell receptor beta chains below was sequenced from the same sample in a study of cytomegalovirus exposure and HLA in healthy donors. Vbeta (60) and Jbeta (13) primers were used in the PCR. This table comes from immunoSEQ multiplex PCR, and its TCRdb copy is limited to in-frame clones, with some not included. The repertoire has around 150,000 clones, about 68% of them found once; the top ten carry more than 1.2%. The sequenced material came from PBMCs. These receptors originate from a man between 18 and 35 years old in good health and CMV-seronegative.

This clone appeared a single time. This chain joins TRBV27 and TRBJ2-7; 10 nucleotides agree with TRBD2. CDR3 size: 15 residues. V lost 5 bases and J lost 0; bases outside the gene matches: 4. Germline V gene data show CDR1 as MNHEY and CDR2 as SMNVEV (reference sequence). The CDR3 protein is CASSPRTSGSYEQYF. For the CDR3, the DNA is TGTGCCAGCAGTCCAAGGACTAGCGGCTCCTACGAGCAGTACTTC.

This rearrangement joins TRBV5-4 to TRBJ2-7; TRBD2 matches at 8 bases. This CDR3 comprises 16 residues. V lost 4 bases to trimming and J lost 3 bases; unmatched junction nucleotides: 12. Germline CDR1 is SGHNT and CDR2 is YYREEE (reference sequence). This CDR3 reads CASSPGGAGPYYEQYF. As DNA, the CDR3 is TGTGCCAGCAGCCCGGGGGGGGCGGGACCTTACTACGAGCAGTACTTC.

This chain joins TRBV4-1 and TRBJ2-7; 8 bases are a match to TRBD1. The CDR3 extends over 16 amino acids. The V gene end was trimmed by 1 base and the J gene end by 6 bases; junction bases not matched to a gene: 11. CDR1 and CDR2 from the germline V gene are MGHRA and YSYEKL. The DNA for the CDR3 is TGCGCCAGCAGCCAAGTGCGGGGCAGGGGGCTCCGCGAGCAGTACTTC. Its translation is CASSQVRGRGLREQYF.

The V call is TRBV25-1, the J call TRBJ2-7, with TRBD2 identical over 9 bases. Germline V CDR1 and CDR2: MGHDK, SYGVNS. V shed 4 bases, J shed 7 bases, and the junction held 14 bases outside the gene matches. The CDR3 is 16 residues long. CDR3 in DNA: TGTGCCAGCAGTGCGCCTAGCGGGGCTGGCGGTGAAGAGCAGTACTTC. Protein product: CASSAPSGAGGEEQYF.

J is TRBJ1-1 and V is TRBV6-6, with D possibly being TRBD1 (5 bases). The V end lost 6 bases, the J end lost 6 bases, and 11 bases lay between the germline ends. CDR1 and CDR2 from the germline V gene are MNHNY and SVGAGI (reference sequence). CDR3 length equals 12 residues. For the CDR3, the DNA is TGTGCCAGCAGCCTCCAGGGCGCTGAAGCTTTCTTT. It codes for CASSLQGAEAFF.

This clone was observed a handful of times. The chain has TRBV6-5 and TRBJ1-5; TRBD1 aligns across 7 bases. The V gene end was trimmed by 6 bases and the J gene end by 3 bases; junction bases not matched to a gene: 2. The germline gives CDR1 MNHEY, CDR2 SVGAGI. The CDR3 spans 13 residues. The CDR3 spells CASRDRDNQPQHF. In DNA, the CDR3 is TGTGCCAGCAGAGACAGGGACAATCAGCCCCAGCATTTT.

The rearrangement uses TRBV4-1 and TRBJ2-7; 16 bases align to TRBD2. Trimming cost V 4 bases and J 4 bases; bases outside gene matches: 13. CDR1 is MGHRA and CDR2 is YSYEKL in the germline V gene. The CDR3 consists of 19 residues. The CDR3: CASSLQPLGLAGGGYEQYF. The CDR3 coding sequence is TGCGCCAGCAGCCTCCAACCCCTGGGACTAGCGGGAGGGGGGTACGAGCAGTACTTC.

This clone was seen only a few times. In DNA form, the CDR3 reads TGCGCCAGCAGCCAAGGTGCGGACAGCTCCTACAATGAGCAGTTCTTC. It codes for CASSQGADSSYNEQFF. The chain combines TRBV4-3 with TRBJ2-1, with TRBD1 as a possible D gene (6 bases). The V and J ends lost 1 base and 0 bases respectively, with 10 bases between them. CDR3 size: 16 residues. Germline CDR1 reads LGHNA; CDR2 reads YSLEER.

The chain links TRBV19 to TRBJ2-5; TRBD1 matches 8 bases. With the DNA end fitting TRBJ2-7 better, the J assignment may be wrong. Germline V gene data show CDR1 as LNHDA and CDR2 as SQIVND (reference sequence). The CDR3 sequence is 16 residues long. The CDR3 protein is CASSDRGSANSYEQYF. In nucleotides, the CDR3 is TGTGCCAGTAGTGACAGGGGAAGTGCGAACTCCTACGAGCAGTACTTC.

This chain links TRBV5-6 with TRBJ2-2, with D perhaps TRBD2 (6 bases). This CDR3 is 14 amino acids long. Trimming removed 4 bases from V and 6 bases from J, with 13 bases in between. Germline assignment: CDR1 SGHDT and CDR2 YYEEEE. The CDR3 here is CASSTGLLAGELFF. The CDR3 DNA sequence: TGTGCCAGCAGCACTGGACTACTGGCCGGGGAGCTGTTTTTT.

This chain links TRBV7-9 with TRBJ2-7; a possible D gene is TRBD2 (7 bases). Germline CDR1 SEHNR, CDR2 FQNEAQ (reference sequence). The V gene lost 2 bases and the J gene lost 6 bases, with 11 bases spanning the gap. The CDR3 is made up of 13 amino acids. CDR3 DNA: TGTGCCAGCAGCTTACAAGGGGGGGGCGAGCAGTACTTC. This codes for CASSLQGGGEQYF.

V is TRBV6-5 and J is TRBJ1-5; no clear D. The CDR3 is made up of 16 amino acids. Deletions cut 2 bases from V and 0 bases from J, with 11 bases between. Germline loops: CDR1 MNHEY, CDR2 SVGAGI. The CDR3 protein is CASSYPGFNSNQPQHF. The CDR3 coding sequence is TGTGCCAGCAGTTACCCGGGATTTAATAGCAATCAGCCCCAGCATTTT.

V and J are TRBV4-3 and TRBJ2-2, with 10 bases that match TRBD1. The CDR3 sequence is 18 residues long. Germline CDR1 reads LGHNA; CDR2 reads YSLEER. V gave up 4 bases and J gave up 6 bases; unmatched junction bases: 14. The CDR3 sequence: CASSRQDVGTGVSGELFF. In nucleotides, the CDR3 is TGCGCCAGCAGCCGTCAAGATGTAGGGACAGGGGTCTCCGGGGAGCTGTTTTTT.

This chain connects TRBV27 to TRBJ2-7; TRBD2 is a possible D gene (5 bases). Germline V gives CDR1 MNHEY, CDR2 SMNVEV (reference sequence). Deletions cut 2 bases from V and 2 bases from J, with 13 bases between. The CDR3 is 15 residues long. The CDR3 here is CASSLGSAGAYEQYF. Here the CDR3 DNA reads TGTGCCAGCAGTTTAGGGTCCGCCGGGGCCTACGAGCAGTACTTC.

This clone was seen only once. Additional DNA sequences in this sample encode the identical CDR3. J is TRBJ1-1 and V is TRBV28; D not resolved. The CDR3 is made up of 13 amino acids. The germline CDR1 and CDR2 sequences are MDHEN and SYDVKM. Trimming shortened V by 6 bases and J by 1 base, and 9 bases separated the two germline ends. The CDR3 is CASSLTGNTEAFF. CDR3 nucleotide sequence: TGTGCCAGCAGCCTTACCGGGAACACTGAAGCTTTCTTT.

The V gene is TRBV27, the J gene TRBJ2-7; D unresolved. The CDR3 contains 15 residues. V lost 5 bases, J lost 5 bases, and 19 bases lay in between. Germline V gene lookup returns CDR1 MNHEY and CDR2 SMNVEV (reference sequence). CDR3 bases: TGTGCCAGCAGTCCTACCCCCCGCGGCCGGCACGAGCAGTACTTC. This translates into CASSPTPRGRHEQYF.

The CDR3 DNA follows: TGTGCCAGCAGTTACTTATACAGGGATTGGGAGCTGTTTTTT. Translating it yields CASSYLYRDWELFF. The chain couples TRBV6-6 to TRBJ2-2, with TRBD1 as a possible D gene (6 bases). V was pared by 1 base and J by 9 bases, with 12 bases between. The CDR3 consists of 14 residues. From germline, CDR1 is MNHNY and CDR2 SVGAGI (reference sequence).

The rearrangement links TRBV5-1 to TRBJ2-1; maybe TRBD2 (6 bases). V was trimmed by 5 bases and J by 8 bases, leaving 17 bases between them. Germline CDR1 reads SGHRS; CDR2 reads YFSETQ. CDR3 length: 14 amino acids. The CDR3 sequence: CASRPHLASDEQFF. In nucleotides, the CDR3 is TGCGCCAGCAGACCCCACCTAGCGTCCGATGAGCAGTTCTTC.

This clone has a single count. The gene calls are TRBV27 and TRBJ2-7, with TRBD2 matching over 14 bases. Germline trimming cut 4 bases from V and 4 bases from J; bases unmatched to any gene: 0. This CDR3 has 14 residues. The germline CDR1 and CDR2 sequences are MNHEY and SMNVEV (reference sequence). This CDR3 reads CASSWTSGRYEQYF. The CDR3 region has the DNA TGTGCCAGCAGTTGGACTAGCGGGAGGTACGAGCAGTACTTC.

The rearrangement links TRBV5-3 to TRBJ1-3; TRBD1 aligns across 8 bases. TRBV5-3 is treated as an ORF (open reading frame) with a function not yet certain. This CDR3 contains 14 residues. The trim removed 4 bases at V and 7 bases at J, leaving 7 bases unmatched. CDR3 DNA: TGTGCCAGAAGCCGAGGACAGGGAGGCAACACCATATATTTT. It is translated as CARSRGQGGNTIYF.

The chain employs TRBV7-6 and TRBJ2-2, with 11 bases fitting TRBD1. Germline CDR1 is SGHVS and CDR2 is FNYEAQ. V gave up 5 bases and J gave up 4 bases; unmatched junction bases: 9. CDR3 length: 17 residues. CDR3 loop: CASSPSGQGATTGELFF. CDR3 in DNA: TGTGCCAGCAGCCCATCCGGACAGGGGGCAACCACCGGGGAGCTGTTTTTT.

This clone was found once. The chain is built from TRBV27 and TRBJ2-3; D is possibly TRBD2 (6 bases). The length of the CDR3 is 13 residues. Germline CDR1 reads MNHEY; CDR2 reads SMNVEV (reference sequence). Trimming took 3 bases from V and 10 from J, leaving 14 bases between them. The CDR3 sequence is CASSFTPGEAQYF. For the CDR3, the DNA is TGTGCCAGCAGTTTTACCCCGGGGGAGGCGCAGTATTTT.

Only one count was recorded for this clone. The V call is TRBV5-1, the J call TRBJ2-5, with 12 bases aligning to TRBD1. The CDR3 spans 15 residues. Germline lookup yields CDR1 SGHRS and CDR2 YFSETQ. J gave up 4 bases and V 4 bases, and 5 bases lay outside the gene matches. As DNA, the CDR3 is TGCGCCAGCAGCCCGGGACAGGGGGCTCCAGAGACCCAGTACTTC. Translation: CASSPGQGAPETQYF.

The chain couples TRBV30 to TRBJ1-1; D is perhaps TRBD1 (5 bases). Trimming left V 5 bases short and J 3 bases short, with 10 bases between. This CDR3 contains 12 residues. CDR1 and CDR2 (germline): GTSNPN, SVGIG (reference sequence). CDR3 in DNA: TGTGCCTGGGACAGCAAGTACACTGAAGCTTTCTTT. Translation: CAWDSKYTEAFF.

This sequence joins TRBV21-1 and TRBJ2-7; the DNA was not used to check the table's D call, TRBD1. TRBV21-1 constitutes a pseudogene. The CDR3 covers 15 residues. The CDR3 loop reads CASSNADRAAYEQYF. CDR3 sequence (DNA): TGTGCCAGCAGCAATGCAGACAGGGCCGCCTACGAGCAGTACTTC.

This clone was seen once. J is TRBJ2-3 and V is TRBV5-1; D may be TRBD2 (5 bases). The V end was cut by 4 bases, the J end by 1 base, with 34 bases between. CDR3 size: 22 residues. The germline CDR1 and CDR2 sequences are SGHRS and YFSETQ. The CDR3 reads CASSLTKAAGIERARGTDTQYF. For the CDR3, the DNA is TGCGCCAGCAGCCTAACTAAAGCGGCGGGCATCGAGAGGGCCCGGGGCACAGATACGCAGTATTTT.